These 8 T cell receptor beta chains were all obtained from the same sample, sequenced in a study of somatic mutations in cytotoxic T cells in rheumatoid arthritis. Produced via immunoSEQ multiplex PCR; TCRdb's table is partial and in-frame only. The sample lists 12,000 to 15,000 clones; approximately 90% were seen once. The sample comprised CD4+ T cells sorted from blood. Receptors originate from a man aged 65 to 79 with rheumatoid arthritis.

This clone has only one observation. V usage is TRBV5-1 and J usage is TRBJ1-3, with 9 positions matching TRBD1. This CDR3 spans 13 amino acids. The germline gives CDR1 SGHRS, CDR2 YFSETQ. V was clipped by 4 bases and J by 8 bases; unmatched bases: 4. The CDR3 DNA is TGCGCCAGCAGCACCGGACAGGGGCACACCATATATTTT. This gives the protein CASSTGQGHTIYF.

This chain connects TRBV19 to TRBJ1-6; no clear D. The CDR3 sequence is 13 residues long. Trimming pared 3 bases from V and 7 bases from J, leaving 7 bases between. Germline values: CDR1 LNHDA, CDR2 SQIVND (reference sequence). CDR3 protein: CASSIGGNSPLHF. The CDR3 bases are TGTGCCAGTAGTATTGGCGGGAATTCACCCCTCCACTTT.

There are a few counts of this clone. The chain uses TRBV29-1 and TRBJ1-1, with D perhaps TRBD1 (6 bases). Germline values: CDR1 SQVTM, CDR2 ANQGSEA. Trimming removed 6 bases from V and 5 bases from J, with 22 bases in between. There are 15 residues in the CDR3. DNA for the CDR3: TGCAGCGTGAGGGGGAAGAGCGGGAAGGGAACTGAAGCTTTCTTT. Protein sequence: CSVRGKSGKGTEAFF.

V is TRBV5-1 and J is TRBJ1-1; 7 bases align to TRBD1. With V trimmed by 1 base and J by 4 bases, 4 bases remained unmatched. CDR1 is SGHRS and CDR2 is YFSETQ in the germline V gene. This CDR3 is 14 amino acids long. CDR3 coding DNA: TGCGCCAGCAGCTTGCAGGGGGTAACCACTGAAGCTTTCTTT. Encoded protein: CASSLQGVTTEAFF.

The chain employs TRBV5-1 and TRBJ1-5; 7 bases agree with TRBD1. The CDR3 contains 15 residues. V was clipped by 5 bases and J by 6 bases; unmatched bases: 11. In germline, CDR1 is SGHRS, CDR2 YFSETQ. The CDR3 DNA reads TGCGCCAGCAGTCAGACGACAGGGAGAGGTCAGCCCCAGCATTTT. Its translation is CASSQTTGRGQPQHF.

The count of this clone is one. This chain links TRBV28 with TRBJ1-2; 9 nucleotides agree with TRBD1. The V gene's germline CDR1 is MDHEN and CDR2 SYDVKM. This CDR3 comprises 14 residues. V shed 6 bases, J shed 2 bases, and the junction held 4 bases outside the gene matches. In DNA, the CDR3 is TGTGCCAGCAGAGGGACAGGGTCCAACTATGGCTACACCTTC. Its translation is CASRGTGSNYGYTF.

The V call is TRBV18, the J call TRBJ2-5, with unresolved D. CDR1 is KGHSH and CDR2 is LQKENI in the germline V gene. CDR3 length equals 12 residues. V was trimmed by 3 bases and J by 2 bases, leaving 4 bases between them. CDR3 residues: CASSPRQETQYF. The CDR3 DNA follows: TGTGCCAGCTCACCTCGGCAAGAGACCCAGTACTTC.

V gene TRBV19 combines with J gene TRBJ2-1; 8 bases match TRBD1. This CDR3 has 17 amino acids. From germline, CDR1 is LNHDA and CDR2 SQIVND (reference sequence). J lost 5 bases, V lost 7 bases, and 16 bases had no gene match. The CDR3 DNA reads as TGTGCCAGTAACCCGGACTTAACCTACAGGGGGGACAATGAGCAGTTCTTC. It yields the protein CASNPDLTYRGDNEQFF.